This is a list of T cell receptor beta chains from one sample in a study of T-cell reconstitution after alpha-beta-depleted transplantation in children. A single record per CDR3 protein comes from TCRdb applying MiXCR to the PCR reads. The sample carries almost 400,000 distinct CDR3 sequences, around 21% recorded once. This material consisted of PBMCs from the stem cell graft donor, taken from the stem cell graft. The receptors derive from a human donor who donated a stem cell graft to a child with acute myeloid leukemia. Both conserved end residues are part of each CDR3. Fields, in order: CDR3 protein, CDR3 DNA, CDR3 length, J gene, V gene, D gene, clone size. A D gene is named only where the DNA matches it firmly. Some rows mark clone size as missing; the rest say once, few, many or name a class of expanded clone.

CAISVGLAGLQETQYF	TGTGCCATCAGTGTTGGACTAGCGGGCCTCCAAGAGACCCAGTACTTC	16	TRBJ2-5	TRBV10-3	TRBD2	few
CASSSFTSGSRNEQFF	TGTGCCAGCAGCTCATTCACTAGCGGGAGTAGGAATGAGCAGTTCTTC	16	TRBJ2-1	TRBV11-1	TRBD2	NA
CASSLMSAGVNNEQYF	TGTGCCAGCAGCTTAATGTCCGCGGGAGTAAATAACGAGCAGTACTTC	16	TRBJ2-7	TRBV7-2	TRBD2	NA
CASRVIGLAGARLSGNEQFF	TGCGCCAGCAGGGTTATCGGACTAGCGGGAGCTCGGTTAAGTGGAAATGAGCAGTTCTTC	20	TRBJ2-1	TRBV10-2	TRBD2	once
CSARESTTGITDTQYF	TGCAGTGCTAGAGAGTCGACGACGGGAATCACAGATACGCAGTATTTT	16	TRBJ2-3	TRBV20-1	NA	many
CSASPPDTQYF	TGCAGTGCTAGCCCCCCCGATACGCAGTATTTT	11	TRBJ2-3	TRBV20-1	NA	few
CASSERRVAGPNEQFF	TGTGCCAGCAGCGAACGGAGAGTAGCGGGCCCCAATGAGCAGTTCTTC	16	TRBJ2-1	TRBV7-2	TRBD2	many
CASSQAKLAGSYNEQFF	TGTGCCAGCAGCCAAGCCAAACTAGCGGGCTCCTACAATGAGCAGTTCTTC	17	TRBJ2-1	TRBV4-2	TRBD2	NA
CASSGTSHSNEQFF	TGTGCCAGCAGCGGGACTTCCCACAGCAATGAGCAGTTCTTC	14	TRBJ2-1	TRBV6-1	NA	NA
CSVGRGGTQETQYF	TGCAGCGTTGGAAGGGGTGGAACCCAAGAGACCCAGTACTTC	14	TRBJ2-5	TRBV29-1	NA	many
CASSLGRVSYNEQFF	TGTGCCAGCAGCTTAGGACGGGTCTCCTACAATGAGCAGTTCTTC	15	TRBJ2-1	TRBV7-9	NA	NA
CASSLGPAGPAYEQYF	TGTGCCAGCAGCTTAGGACCAGCGGGACCAGCTTACGAGCAGTACTTC	16	TRBJ2-7	TRBV7-2	TRBD2	NA
CASTPQNTEAFF	TGTGCCAGCACTCCGCAGAACACTGAAGCTTTCTTT	12	TRBJ1-1	TRBV12-3/TRBV12-4	NA	many
CAIRDFTGTQNTEAFF	TGTGCCATCAGGGATTTTACCGGGACACAGAACACTGAAGCTTTCTTT	16	TRBJ1-1	TRBV10-3	NA	few
CATRAGPFDTQYF	TGTGCCACCAGGGCGGGGCCTTTCGATACGCAGTATTTT	13	TRBJ2-3	TRBV10-3	NA	NA
CSAGEFGTGELFF	TGCAGTGCTGGGGAGTTCGGAACCGGGGAGCTGTTTTTT	13	TRBJ2-2	TRBV20-1	NA	NA
CASSQAPGGYEQYF	TGCGCCAGCAGCCAAGCCCCAGGGGGGTACGAGCAGTACTTC	14	TRBJ2-7	TRBV4-3	NA	few
CASSPLAGAYNEQFF	TGTGCCAGCAGTCCTTTAGCGGGAGCCTACAATGAGCAGTTCTTC	15	TRBJ2-1	TRBV12-3/TRBV12-4	TRBD2	many
CASSFWREADEQYF	TGTGCCAGCAGTTTCTGGCGGGAGGCCGACGAGCAGTACTTC	14	TRBJ2-7	TRBV28	TRBD2	few
CSGTGGNTDTQYF	TGCAGCGGAACAGGGGGGAACACAGATACGCAGTATTTT	13	TRBJ2-3	TRBV29-1	TRBD1	many
CASRSTGSGIGFF	TGTGCCAGCAGGTCAACAGGGTCAGGCATCGGCTTCTTT	13	TRBJ1-1	TRBV6-5	NA	NA
CASSLSGHQIYGYTF	TGTGCCAGCAGTTTGTCAGGGCACCAAATCTATGGCTACACCTTC	15	TRBJ1-2	TRBV28	NA	few
CASSFAGGPYEQYF	TGTGCCAGCAGTTTCGCCGGCGGCCCCTACGAGCAGTACTTC	14	TRBJ2-7	TRBV12-3/TRBV12-4	NA	NA
CASSMGPGLAGVEQYF	TGTGCCAGTAGTATGGGCCCGGGACTAGCGGGAGTGGAGCAGTACTTC	16	TRBJ2-7	TRBV19	TRBD2	few
CASSEGLAGGPGNIQYF	TGTGCCAGCAGCGAGGGACTAGCGGGAGGGCCTGGAAACATTCAGTACTTC	17	TRBJ2-4	TRBV5-4	TRBD2	many
CASSRDTPGHTIYF	TGTGCCAGCAGTCGGGACACCCCCGGACACACCATATATTTT	14	TRBJ1-3	TRBV12-3/TRBV12-4	NA	NA
CASKRRQDSYEQYF	TGTGCCAGCAAAAGAAGACAGGACAGCTACGAGCAGTACTTC	14	TRBJ2-7	TRBV12-3/TRBV12-4	NA	few
CASNAQYF	TGTGCCAGCAACGCGCAGTATTTT	8	TRBJ2-3	TRBV6-1	NA	NA
CASSSGTGNNEQFF	TGTGCCAGCAGTTCCGGGACAGGGAATAATGAGCAGTTCTTC	14	TRBJ2-1	TRBV12-3/TRBV12-4	TRBD1	many
CASSTRPSNQPQHF	TGTGCCAGCAGCACCAGACCGTCCAATCAGCCCCAGCATTTT	14	TRBJ1-5	TRBV7-2	NA	NA
CSASGLDSTYEQYF	TGCAGTGCTAGCGGACTAGACAGTACCTACGAGCAGTACTTC	14	TRBJ2-7	TRBV20-1	TRBD2	NA
CATQAGLSTDTQYF	TGTGCCACCCAAGCGGGCCTTAGCACAGATACGCAGTATTTT	14	TRBJ2-3	TRBV25-1	NA	few
CASSSFAGQGPGANVLTF	TGTGCCAGCAGTTCGTTTGCGGGACAGGGACCCGGGGCCAACGTCCTGACTTTC	18	TRBJ2-6	TRBV28	TRBD1	NA
CSAAGLAGTYQETQYF	TGCAGTGCCGCGGGGCTAGCGGGTACCTACCAAGAGACCCAGTACTTC	16	TRBJ2-5	TRBV20-1	TRBD2	many
CASSSGAGVREQYF	TGTGCCAGCAGCTCCGGTGCAGGGGTGCGGGAGCAGTACTTC	14	TRBJ2-7	TRBV27	NA	few
CASSSDGIGQYF	TGTGCCAGCAGCTCGGACGGTATAGGGCAGTACTTC	12	TRBJ2-7	TRBV7-3	NA	NA
CASRGARDGYTF	TGTGCCAGCAGGGGGGCTAGGGATGGCTACACCTTC	12	TRBJ1-2	TRBV25-1	NA	NA
CASSLSHEQYF	TGTGCCAGCAGCTTATCGCACGAGCAGTACTTC	11	TRBJ2-7	TRBV7-2	NA	NA
CASSLALGITYEQYF	TGTGCCAGCAGCTTAGCATTGGGGATCACGTACGAGCAGTACTTC	15	TRBJ2-7	TRBV5-4	NA	few
CSVESGASYEQYF	TGCAGCGTTGAATCGGGAGCGAGTTACGAGCAGTACTTC	13	TRBJ2-7	TRBV29-1	NA	few
CSARLAGGINEQFF	TGCAGTGCCAGATTAGCGGGAGGGATTAATGAGCAGTTCTTC	14	TRBJ2-1	TRBV20-1	TRBD2	few
CSAGDTGSSYNEQFF	TGCAGTGCAGGGGACACCGGGAGCTCCTACAATGAGCAGTTCTTC	15	TRBJ2-1	TRBV20-1	NA	many
CASSLGPVGAQPQHF	TGTGCCAGCAGTTTAGGGCCGGTTGGCGCTCAGCCCCAGCATTTT	15	TRBJ1-5	TRBV12-3/TRBV12-4	NA	NA
CASSPTNQGTDTQYF	TGTGCCAGCAGCCCCACTAATCAAGGGACAGATACGCAGTATTTT	15	TRBJ2-3	TRBV2	NA	NA
CSAREVLTGELFF	TGCAGCGCCAGGGAGGTGTTAACCGGGGAGCTGTTTTTT	13	TRBJ2-2	TRBV29-1	NA	few
CSARGSGQGFYEQYF	TGCAGTGCTAGAGGGTCGGGACAGGGGTTCTACGAGCAGTACTTC	15	TRBJ2-7	TRBV20-1	TRBD1	NA
CSARRRADYNEQFF	TGCAGTGCTAGGCGGAGGGCAGACTACAATGAGCAGTTCTTC	14	TRBJ2-1	TRBV20-1	NA	many
CASSQDVGQGVYEQYF	TGTGCCAGCAGCCAGGACGTCGGACAGGGGGTCTACGAGCAGTACTTC	16	TRBJ2-7	TRBV3-1	TRBD1	NA
CATSVKREIRPVNEQFF	TGTGCCACCAGTGTAAAGCGAGAGATAAGGCCGGTAAATGAGCAGTTCTTC	17	TRBJ2-1	TRBV24-1	NA	NA
CASSQDLAGGRKTQYF	TGCGCCAGCAGCCAAGATCTGGCGGGAGGGAGAAAGACCCAGTACTTC	16	TRBJ2-5	TRBV4-1	TRBD2	NA